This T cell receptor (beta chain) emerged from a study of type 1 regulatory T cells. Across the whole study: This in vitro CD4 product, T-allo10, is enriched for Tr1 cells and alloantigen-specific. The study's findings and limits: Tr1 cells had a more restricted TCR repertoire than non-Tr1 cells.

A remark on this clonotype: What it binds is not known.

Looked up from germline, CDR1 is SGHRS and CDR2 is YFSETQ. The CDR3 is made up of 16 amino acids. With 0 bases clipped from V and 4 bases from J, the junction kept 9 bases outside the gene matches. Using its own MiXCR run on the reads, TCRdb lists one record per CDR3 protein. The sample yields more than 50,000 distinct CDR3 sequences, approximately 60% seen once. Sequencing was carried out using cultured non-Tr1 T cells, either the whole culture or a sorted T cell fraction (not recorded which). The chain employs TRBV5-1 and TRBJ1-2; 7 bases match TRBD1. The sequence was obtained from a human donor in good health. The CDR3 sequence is CASSLGDSGAVYGYTF. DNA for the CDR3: TGCGCCAGCAGCTTGGGGGACAGCGGAGCCGTCTATGGCTACACCTTC.